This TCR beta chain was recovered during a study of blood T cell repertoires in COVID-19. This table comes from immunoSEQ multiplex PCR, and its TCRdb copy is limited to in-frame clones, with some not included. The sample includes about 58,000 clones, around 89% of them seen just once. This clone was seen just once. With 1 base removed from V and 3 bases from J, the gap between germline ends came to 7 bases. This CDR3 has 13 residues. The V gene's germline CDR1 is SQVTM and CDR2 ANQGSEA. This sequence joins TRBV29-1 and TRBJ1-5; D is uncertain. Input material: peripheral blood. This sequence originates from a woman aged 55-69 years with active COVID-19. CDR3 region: CSVEGGINQPQHF. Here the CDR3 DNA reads TGCAGCGTTGAAGGCGGGATCAATCAGCCCCAGCATTTT.